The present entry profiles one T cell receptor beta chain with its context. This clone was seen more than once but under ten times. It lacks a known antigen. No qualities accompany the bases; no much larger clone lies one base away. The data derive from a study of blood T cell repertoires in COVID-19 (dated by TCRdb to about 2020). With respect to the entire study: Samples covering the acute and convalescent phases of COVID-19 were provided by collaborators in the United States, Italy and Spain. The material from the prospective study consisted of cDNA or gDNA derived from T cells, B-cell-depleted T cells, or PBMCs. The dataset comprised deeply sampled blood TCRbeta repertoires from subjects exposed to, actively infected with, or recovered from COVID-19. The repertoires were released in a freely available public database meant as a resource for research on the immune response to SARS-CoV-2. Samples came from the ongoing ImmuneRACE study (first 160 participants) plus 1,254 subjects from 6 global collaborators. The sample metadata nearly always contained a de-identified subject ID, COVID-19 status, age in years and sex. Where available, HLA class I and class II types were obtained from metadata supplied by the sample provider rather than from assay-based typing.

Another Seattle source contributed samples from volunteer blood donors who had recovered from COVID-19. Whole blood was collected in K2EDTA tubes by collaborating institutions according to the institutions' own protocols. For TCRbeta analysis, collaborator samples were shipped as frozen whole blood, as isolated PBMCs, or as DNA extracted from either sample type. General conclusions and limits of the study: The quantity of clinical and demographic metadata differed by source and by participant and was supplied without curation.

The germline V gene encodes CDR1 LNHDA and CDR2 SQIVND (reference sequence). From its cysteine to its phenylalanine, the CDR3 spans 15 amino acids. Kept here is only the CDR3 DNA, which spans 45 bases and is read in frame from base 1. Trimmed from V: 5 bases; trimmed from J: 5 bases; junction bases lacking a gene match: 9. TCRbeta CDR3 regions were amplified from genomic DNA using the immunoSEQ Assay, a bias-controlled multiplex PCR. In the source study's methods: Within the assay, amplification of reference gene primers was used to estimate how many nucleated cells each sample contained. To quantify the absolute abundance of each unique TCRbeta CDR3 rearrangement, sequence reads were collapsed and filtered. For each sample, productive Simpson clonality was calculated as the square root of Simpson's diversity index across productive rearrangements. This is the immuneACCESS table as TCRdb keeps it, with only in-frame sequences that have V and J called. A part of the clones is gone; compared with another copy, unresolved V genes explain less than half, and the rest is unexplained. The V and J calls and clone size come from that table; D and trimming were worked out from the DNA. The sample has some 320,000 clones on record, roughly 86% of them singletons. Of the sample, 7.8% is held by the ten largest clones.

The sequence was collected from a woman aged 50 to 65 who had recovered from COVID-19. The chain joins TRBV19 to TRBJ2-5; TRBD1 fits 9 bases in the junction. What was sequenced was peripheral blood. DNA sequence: TGTGCCAGTAGTCCGGGACAGGGTTTTATGGAGACCCAGTACTTC. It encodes CASSPGQGFMETQYF.